This is a list of T cell receptor beta chains from one sample in a study of T cell clones after liver transplantation. Here immunoSEQ multiplex PCR was the method, and the copy in TCRdb shows in-frame clones only, minus some. Among around 97,000 clones listed, around four fifths were seen once. Source: CD4+ T cells from blood, taken around 44 months after liver transplant. These receptors all come from a human patient who received a liver transplant. Part of the T cells may come from the graft donor. Each CDR3 is given with its conserved first and last residue. D genes are given only for firm matches. Size tells how often a clone was seen (once, few, many) or the class of an expanded clone, and some rows leave it out.

d_gene: NA
j_gene: TRBJ1-2
abundance: NA
v_gene: TRBV25-1
CDR3aa: CASSDLTGNVDGYTF
CDR3nt: TGTGCCAGCAGTGACCTCACAGGGAATGTAGATGGCTACACCTTC

d_gene: NA
j_gene: TRBJ2-7
abundance: few
v_gene: TRBV30
CDR3aa: CAWRIPGGQYF
CDR3nt: TGTGCCTGGCGCATTCCGGGCGGGCAGTACTTC

d_gene: NA
j_gene: TRBJ1-2
abundance: NA
v_gene: TRBV21-1
CDR3aa: CASTRQEPQGGYTF
CDR3nt: TGTGCCAGCACCCGACAGGAGCCCCAAGGTGGCTACACCTTC

d_gene: NA
j_gene: TRBJ2-1
abundance: NA
v_gene: TRBV7-2
CDR3aa: CASSLAGGGGNEQFF
CDR3nt: TGTGCCAGCAGCTTAGCAGGGGGGGGAGGCAATGAGCAGTTCTTC

d_gene: NA
j_gene: TRBJ2-2
abundance: NA
v_gene: TRBV5-1
CDR3aa: CASSLGARQAPNTGELFF
CDR3nt: TGCGCCAGCAGCTTGGGTGCTCGACAGGCTCCGAACACCGGGGAGCTGTTTTTT

d_gene: TRBD1
j_gene: TRBJ2-1
abundance: NA
v_gene: TRBV29-1
CDR3aa: CSARQGGSYNEQFF
CDR3nt: TGCAGCGCCCGACAGGGGGGCTCCTACAATGAGCAGTTCTTC

d_gene: NA
j_gene: TRBJ1-2
abundance: NA
v_gene: TRBV5-1
CDR3aa: CASSLSTAGYTF
CDR3nt: TGCGCCAGCAGCTTGTCGACAGCTGGCTACACCTTC

d_gene: TRBD2
j_gene: TRBJ2-1
abundance: NA
v_gene: TRBV6-1
CDR3aa: CASSAQTGTSGYNEQFF
CDR3nt: TGTGCCAGCAGTGCTCAAACCGGGACTAGCGGATACAATGAGCAGTTCTTC

d_gene: NA
j_gene: TRBJ1-1
abundance: NA
v_gene: TRBV7-6
CDR3aa: CASSLRGGPRTEAFF
CDR3nt: TGTGCCAGCAGCTTAAGGGGGGGTCCCCGCACTGAAGCTTTCTTT

d_gene: TRBD2
j_gene: TRBJ2-6
abundance: NA
v_gene: TRBV5-1
CDR3aa: CASNRGGGSGANVLTF
CDR3nt: TGCGCCAGCAACCGCGGCGGGGGATCTGGGGCCAACGTCCTGACTTTC

d_gene: NA
j_gene: TRBJ1-2
abundance: NA
v_gene: TRBV27
CDR3aa: CASSLNRGGGYTF
CDR3nt: TGTGCCAGCAGCCTTAACCGGGGGGGTGGCTACACCTTC

d_gene: TRBD2
j_gene: TRBJ2-1
abundance: NA
v_gene: TRBV7-3
CDR3aa: CASSLRTSGRYNEQFF
CDR3nt: TGTGCCAGCAGCTTAAGGACTAGCGGCCGATACAATGAGCAGTTCTTC

d_gene: NA
j_gene: TRBJ1-4
abundance: NA
v_gene: TRBV30
CDR3aa: CAWNRGKTNEKLFF
CDR3nt: TGTGCCTGGAACCGGGGAAAAACTAATGAAAAACTGTTTTTT

d_gene: NA
j_gene: TRBJ1-4
abundance: few
v_gene: TRBV18
CDR3aa: CASQGDEKLFF
CDR3nt: TGTGCCAGCCAGGGTGATGAAAAACTGTTTTTT

d_gene: NA
j_gene: TRBJ2-1
abundance: NA
v_gene: TRBV29-1
CDR3aa: CSVAEGGGPPYNEQFF
CDR3nt: TGCAGCGTTGCTGAAGGGGGTGGTCCTCCCTACAATGAGCAGTTCTTC

d_gene: TRBD1
j_gene: TRBJ1-5
abundance: NA
v_gene: TRBV28
CDR3aa: CASSPPRQGALQPQHF
CDR3nt: TGTGCCAGCAGTCCTCCCCGGCAGGGGGCCTTGCAGCCCCAGCATTTT

d_gene: NA
j_gene: TRBJ1-1
abundance: NA
v_gene: TRBV5-1
CDR3aa: CASTLRTANTEAFF
CDR3nt: TGCGCCAGCACACTCCGGACAGCTAACACTGAAGCTTTCTTT

d_gene: NA
j_gene: TRBJ2-5
abundance: NA
v_gene: TRBV10-3
CDR3aa: CAIRDYQETQYF
CDR3nt: TGTGCCATCAGGGACTACCAAGAGACCCAGTACTTC

d_gene: NA
j_gene: TRBJ1-3
abundance: NA
v_gene: TRBV5-1
CDR3aa: CASSLARGSRNTIYF
CDR3nt: TGCGCCAGCAGCTTGGCCCGGGGATCGAGAAACACCATATATTTT

d_gene: NA
j_gene: TRBJ2-2
abundance: NA
v_gene: TRBV27
CDR3aa: CASQGALTTGELFF
CDR3nt: TGTGCCAGCCAAGGGGCCCTGACCACCGGGGAGCTGTTTTTT

d_gene: NA
j_gene: TRBJ1-1
abundance: once
v_gene: TRBV6-5
CDR3aa: CASSYSRGKTEAFF
CDR3nt: TGTGCCAGCAGTTACTCGAGGGGGAAAACTGAAGCTTTCTTT

d_gene: NA
j_gene: TRBJ1-1
abundance: NA
v_gene: TRBV29-1
CDR3aa: CSVPEVGDTEAFF
CDR3nt: TGCAGCGTCCCCGAAGTGGGGGACACTGAAGCTTTCTTT